This T cell receptor (beta chain) was captured by sequencing in a study of CD8 T cells in ankylosing spondylitis. Whole-study results and caveats: Disease-linked clones reportedly concentrated significantly in matched ankylosing spondylitis synovial fluid. A TCR beta motif made of about 8 highly homologous variants seemed typical of ankylosing spondylitis blood. Prior literature has documented some motif variants in synovial fluid and blood from reactive arthritis.

Quantitative 5'-RACE with molecular barcodes was used to make the TCR beta libraries. TCRdb reprocessed the 5' RACE reads via MiXCR and lists one record per CDR3 protein. This sample has some 250,000 distinct CDR3 sequences; roughly a quarter occur once, and the top ten carry around 0.58%. Trimming shortened V by 1 base and J by 2 bases, and 8 bases separated the two germline ends. The CDR3 is made up of 14 amino acids. Germline V gives CDR1 SGHRS, CDR2 YFSETQ. This clonotype has only a few counts. The antigen is unknown. The TCR originated in a male donor with ankylosing spondylitis or in good health (not recorded which). V and J are TRBV5-1 and TRBJ2-3; perhaps D is TRBD1 or TRBD2 (5 bases each). Source material: blood, either unsorted or a sorted T cell fraction (not recorded which). Here the CDR3 reads CASSLPGPTDTQYF. CDR3 nucleotides: TGCGCCAGCAGCTTGCCGGGACCCACAGATACGCAGTATTTT.